This T cell receptor beta chain was observed in a study of siplizumab effects on memory and regulatory T cells. Overall study findings and caveats: Siplizumab, the agent tested, significantly reduced alloreactive sequences traceable to unstimulated CD4+ memory cells.

V was shortened by 3 bases and J by 4 bases, with 7 bases between the two germline ends. CDR3 length: 11 residues. Germline V gene sequence: CDR1 DFQATT, CDR2 SNEGSKA (reference sequence). The data were produced by immunoSEQ multiplex PCR, yet TCRdb's version contains in-frame clones alone and is incomplete. The table lists some 97,000 clones, about 93% of them singletons. With regard to this clone: Its antigen is not known.

The chain couples TRBV20-1 to TRBJ2-7; D remains unclear. The material sequenced was Tregs sorted from blood. The sequence was collected from a human donor in good health. As DNA, the CDR3 is TGCAGTGCTAGTAAGATTTACGAGCAGTACTTC. Encoded protein: CSASKIYEQYF.